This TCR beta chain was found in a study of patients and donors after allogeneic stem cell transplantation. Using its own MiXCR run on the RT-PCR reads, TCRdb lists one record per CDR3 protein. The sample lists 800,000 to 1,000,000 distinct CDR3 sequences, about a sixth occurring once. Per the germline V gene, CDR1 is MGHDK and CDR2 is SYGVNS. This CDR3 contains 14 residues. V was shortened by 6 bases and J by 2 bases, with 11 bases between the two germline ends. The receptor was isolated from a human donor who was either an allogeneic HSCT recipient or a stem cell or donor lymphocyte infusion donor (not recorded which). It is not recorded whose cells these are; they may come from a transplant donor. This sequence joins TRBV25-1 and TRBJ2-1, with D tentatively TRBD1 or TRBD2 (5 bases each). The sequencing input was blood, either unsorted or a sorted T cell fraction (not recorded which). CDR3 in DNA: TGTGCCAGCAGGGGGGTTAGTGCCTACAATGAGCAGTTCTTC. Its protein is CASRGVSAYNEQFF.